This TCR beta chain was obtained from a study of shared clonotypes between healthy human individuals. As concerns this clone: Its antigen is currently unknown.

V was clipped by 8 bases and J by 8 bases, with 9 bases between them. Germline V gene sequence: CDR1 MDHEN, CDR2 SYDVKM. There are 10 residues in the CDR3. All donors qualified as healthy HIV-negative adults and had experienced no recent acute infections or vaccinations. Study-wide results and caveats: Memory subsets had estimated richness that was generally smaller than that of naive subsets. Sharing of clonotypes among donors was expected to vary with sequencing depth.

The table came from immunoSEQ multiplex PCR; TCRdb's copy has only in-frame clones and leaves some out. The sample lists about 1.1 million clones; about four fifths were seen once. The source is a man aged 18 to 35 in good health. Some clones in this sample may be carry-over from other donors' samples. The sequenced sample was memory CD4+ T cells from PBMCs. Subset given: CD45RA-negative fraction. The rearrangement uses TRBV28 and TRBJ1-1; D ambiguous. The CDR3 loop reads CASGRPEAFF. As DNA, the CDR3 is TGTGCCAGCGGTCGGCCCGAAGCTTTCTTT. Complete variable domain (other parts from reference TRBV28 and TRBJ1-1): DVKVTQSSRYLVKRTGEKVFLECVQDMDHENMFWYRQDPGLGLRLIYFSYDVKMKEKGDIPEGYSVSREKKERFSLILESASTNQTSMYLCASGRPEAFFGQGTRLTVV.